This section outlines one T cell receptor beta chain sequence together with its context. TCRdb keeps only in-frame clones here, not all; method: immunoSEQ multiplex PCR. Altogether approximately 280,000 clones are present, approximately 85% being singletons, with the ten largest covering more than 7.5%. Germline V gene data show CDR1 as KGHSH and CDR2 as LQKENI. V lost 4 bases and J lost 5; bases outside the gene matches: 7. CDR3 length: 16 amino acids. This specimen comes from a study of blood T cell repertoires in COVID-19. The TCR sequence derives from a man younger than 35 with active or convalescent COVID-19. The chain recombines TRBV18 with TRBJ1-6; 8 bases fit TRBD1. Specimen: peripheral blood. The CDR3 protein is CASSLTNRGNNSPLHF. CDR3 bases: TGTGCCAGCTCACTGACGAACAGGGGGAATAATTCACCCCTCCACTTT.